The source of this T cell receptor beta chain is a study of shared clonotypes between healthy human individuals. Across the study: The plates for each donor numbered three CD4 naive, three CD4 memory, two CD8 naive and one CD8 memory.

Sequencing was at deep level. Per the authors' pipeline: ImmunoSEQ only sent back junction sequences with no quality scores, so filtering was done differently. Some clones are missing from TCRdb's copy, which holds only in-frame ones; the method was immunoSEQ multiplex PCR. V, J and clone size derive from that table, while D and trimming were established from the DNA sequence. Counted here are more than 550,000 clones, about 91% occurring once; the ten biggest clones make up about 24%. The naive CD8 subset, CD45RO-negative cells positively selected for CCR7, excluded terminally differentiated effector memory CD45RA+ cells. The sequenced material came from naive CD8+ T cells sorted from blood. This sequence originates from a man aged 25-40 years in good health.

CDR3 nucleotides: TGCGCCAGCAGCTTCGGACAGGCGAGCACAGATACGCAGTATTTT. Encoded protein: CASSFGQASTDTQYF. The rearrangement links TRBV5-1 to TRBJ2-3, with 7 bases lining up with TRBD1. Germline-derived CDR1 and CDR2 are SGHRS and YFSETQ. Losses at the gene ends were 2 bases for V and 0 bases for J; bases not matched to a gene: 3. The length of the CDR3 is 15 residues.